This is a list of T cell receptor beta chains from one sample in a study of long-term antiretroviral therapy in people with HIV. Assay used: immunoSEQ multiplex PCR; TCRdb lists only in-frame clones, some missing. The sample yields 30,000 or so clones, under 85% seen once. The sample in question was unsorted PBMCs, obtained 3 years after starting antiretroviral therapy. Receptor source: a man aged 35-49 years with HIV. CDR3s include the opening cysteine and the closing phenylalanine or tryptophan. Each record gives: clone size, V gene, J gene, D gene, CDR3 DNA, CDR3 protein. D genes are given only for firm matches. The size field is filled for only some rows; it gives once, few, many or a size class.

NA	TRBV5-5	TRBJ1-1	NA	TGTGCCAGCAGCTCCTATACAGGGAACACTGAAGCTTTCTTT	CASSSYTGNTEAFF
NA	TRBV29-1	TRBJ1-1	NA	TGCAGCGTTCAAAACACTGAAGCTTTCTTT	CSVQNTEAFF
NA	TRBV11-2	TRBJ2-1	NA	TGTGCCAGCAGCCTAGCCCTCTGGGACTCGCTCTACAATGAGCAGTTCTTC	CASSLALWDSLYNEQFF
NA	TRBV13	TRBJ2-5	NA	TGTGCCAGCAGCTTTTTAAAAGAGACCCAGTACTTC	CASSFLKETQYF
NA	TRBV7-8	TRBJ2-7	NA	TGTGCCAGCAGCCCCTCGGTCAGGGTCGGATACGAGCAGTACTTC	CASSPSVRVGYEQYF
NA	TRBV11-3	TRBJ1-2	TRBD1	TGTGCCAGCAGCTTTCGACAGGGGGCGGACTATGGCTACACCTTC	CASSFRQGADYGYTF
NA	TRBV6-1	TRBJ1-5	NA	TGTGCCAGCAGGATCGGGGTTAGCAATCAGCCCCAGCATTTT	CASRIGVSNQPQHF
NA	TRBV27	TRBJ2-1	NA	TGTGCCAGCAGTTCGTCTCTCCACGGTTCCGAACATGAGCAGTTCTTC	CASSSSLHGSEHEQFF
NA	TRBV30	TRBJ2-2	TRBD2	TGTGCCTACCTACCCGGGACTAGCGGCCCCACCGGGGAGCTGTTTTTT	CAYLPGTSGPTGELFF
once	TRBV15	TRBJ1-6	TRBD1	TGTGCCACCAGCAGGGGGGGTCTACAGGGGTATAATTCACCCCTCCACTTT	CATSRGGLQGYNSPLHF
NA	TRBV2	TRBJ2-6	NA	TGTGCCAGCAGTCGTAGCTCTGGGGCCAACGTCCTGACTTTC	CASSRSSGANVLTF
NA	TRBV15	TRBJ2-1	TRBD2	TGTGCCACCAGTCCCGGGACTAGCGGTTACAATGAGCAGTTCTTC	CATSPGTSGYNEQFF
NA	TRBV19	TRBJ2-7	NA	TGTGCCAGTAGTAGGGAATTTAGGGGGGCCTACGAGCAGTACTTC	CASSREFRGAYEQYF
NA	TRBV5-8	TRBJ2-1	NA	TGTGCCAGCTCCCCGGGGTGGATGGCTAACAATGAGCAGTTCTTC	CASSPGWMANNEQFF
NA	TRBV30	TRBJ2-7	TRBD2	TGTGCCTGGAGTTTTCTCCCGGGACTAGCGGAAAAGTTTACCTACGAGCAGTACTTC	CAWSFLPGLAEKFTYEQYF
few	TRBV19	TRBJ2-7	NA	TGTGCCAGTATGTCAGGGGACTCCTACGAGCAGTACTTC	CASMSGDSYEQYF
NA	TRBV6-1	TRBJ2-1	TRBD2	TGTGCCAGCAGTGAAGCACCTCCCAGCGGGAGGGCGCGCGATGAGCAGTTCTTC	CASSEAPPSGRARDEQFF
NA	TRBV29-1	TRBJ1-2	NA	TGCAGCGTTGGCACAGAAGAATATGGCTACACCTTC	CSVGTEEYGYTF
NA	TRBV14	TRBJ2-2	NA	TGTGCCAGCAGCACCACAGGGAAAGCCGGGGAGCTGTTTTTT	CASSTTGKAGELFF
NA	TRBV11-1	TRBJ2-7	NA	TGTGCCAGCAGCTTGAACACGGGGGAGAGCTCCTACGAGCAGTACTTC	CASSLNTGESSYEQYF
NA	TRBV6-5	TRBJ1-3	NA	TGTGCCAGCAGTAAGGGCTTCGCGAGTGGAAACACCATATATTTT	CASSKGFASGNTIYF
NA	TRBV19	TRBJ1-6	NA	TGTGCCAGTAGTACTACAGGGAGTAATTCACCCCTCCACTTT	CASSTTGSNSPLHF
NA	TRBV5-1	TRBJ2-6	NA	TGCGCCAGCAGCTTGAGGGGGGAGGGGGCCAACGTCCTGACTTTC	CASSLRGEGANVLTF
NA	TRBV6-5	TRBJ1-2	NA	TGTGCCAGCAGTTACTCGTCCTGGGGTGCATACACCTTC	CASSYSSWGAYTF
NA	TRBV29-1	TRBJ2-2	NA	TGCAGCGTTGATATGGGGGCGAACACCGGGGAGCTGTTTTTT	CSVDMGANTGELFF
NA	TRBV19	TRBJ1-5	TRBD1	TGTGCCAGTACCGCCGGGACAGGGCCCCGGGTATGGCCCCAGCATTTT	CASTAGTGPRVWPQHF
NA	TRBV19	TRBJ1-4	TRBD1	TGTGCCAGTAGTACCCCAGGACAGGGGGCAACTAATGAAAAACTGTTTTTT	CASSTPGQGATNEKLFF
NA	TRBV29-1	TRBJ1-1	NA	TGCAGCGTTGGGGAGGATTCTAACACTGAAGCTTTCTTT	CSVGEDSNTEAFF
NA	TRBV19	TRBJ2-7	TRBD1	TGTGCCAGTAGTATAACGGGGACAGGGTACGAGCAGTACTTC	CASSITGTGYEQYF